This is a list of T cell receptor beta chains from one sample in a study of radiation and T cells in renal cell carcinoma. Produced via immunoSEQ multiplex PCR; TCRdb's table is partial and in-frame only. Here the sample spans approximately 90,000 clones, about 82% being singletons. Sequenced material: blood, taken from a patient whose treatment included radiotherapy and nephrectomy. These receptors all come from a man aged 50 to 60 with renal cell carcinoma. The conserved cysteine and the conserved F or W are not part of the CDR3 here.

V gene,J gene,CDR3 protein
TRBV9,TRBJ1-2,ASRGITNYGYT
TRBV4-1,TRBJ2-5,ASSQDWQRETQY
TRBV5-4,TRBJ1-2,ASSLVAGGLYGYT
TRBV5-1,TRBJ1-1,ASSFGMNTEAF
TRBV7-2,TRBJ2-5,ASNSLAGIKETQY
TRBV28,TRBJ2-3,ASSLFVGTDTQY
TRBV9,TRBJ2-3,ASSALAGGHQDTQY
TRBV5-4,TRBJ2-7,ASSAPSGLAGEQY
TRBV25-1,TRBJ1-1,ASSGGRVPNTEAF
TRBV4-1,TRBJ1-5,ASSPRAQGDQPQH
TRBV7-2,TRBJ1-1,ASSLASGGETEAF
TRBV10-3,TRBJ1-2,AISDSQGYGYT
TRBV4-3,TRBJ1-5,ASSQDSGNQPQH
TRBV7-2,TRBJ1-2,ASSLAAGDYGYT
TRBV2,TRBJ2-1,ASSEYEQF
TRBV5-6,TRBJ2-1,ASSRPTWSYNEQF
TRBV19,TRBJ1-2,ASRTGQSYGYT
TRBV7-3,TRBJ2-2,ASSVRGGELF
TRBV9,TRBJ2-1,ASSATPQGAEQF
TRBV6-5,TRBJ1-2,ASRIRDSYGYT
TRBV27,TRBJ2-3,ASSSLSGIGTDTQY
TRBV2,TRBJ1-4,ASSSGQGGEKLF
TRBV6-7,TRBJ2-1,AGLYRDNEQF
TRBV18,TRBJ1-2,ASSQAVDPGGAYGYT
TRBV28,TRBJ2-3,ASSLIQGVTDTQY
TRBV18,TRBJ1-5,ASTPNGQGDQPQH
TRBV10-3,TRBJ1-3,AIRQIAGGSSGNTIY
TRBV6-9,TRBJ1-5,ASSLSGGGGQPQH
TRBV2,TRBJ2-3,ASSVELRDTQY
TRBV7-2,TRBJ2-7,ASSLSGQGPRYEQY
TRBV10-1,TRBJ2-3,ASSSGITDTQY
TRBV18,TRBJ2-2,ASSPPSGGSLQLF
TRBV5-4,TRBJ1-2,ASSPPPTGVNNYGYT
TRBV9,TRBJ1-4,ASSAGQGRALHEKLF
TRBV6-5,TRBJ1-3,ASSLAGTGNTIY
TRBV19,TRBJ2-7,ASSRTVDYEQY
TRBV4-1,TRBJ2-1,ASSQGPTATYNEQF
TRBV2,TRBJ2-7,ASSVDSGVSEQY
TRBV19,TRBJ2-7,ASSIGASEQY
TRBV2,TRBJ2-5,ASSLDRLETQY
TRBV5-6,TRBJ2-7,ASSSYYEQY
TRBV5-1,TRBJ1-1,ASSFLSGNTEAF
TRBV5-1,TRBJ2-7,ASSLQGQNTYEQY
TRBV7-2,TRBJ1-3,ASRWTGESGNTIY
TRBV5-5,TRBJ2-3,ASSPRGEGEY
TRBV4-2,TRBJ2-6,ASSQDRGLGANVLT
TRBV19,TRBJ1-5,ASSRGSVSNQPQH
TRBV30,TRBJ1-1,AWSAGTGAFRNTEAF
TRBV11-2,TRBJ2-7,ASSLSDGTYEQY
TRBV7-2,TRBJ1-4,ASSGTVNEKLF
TRBV29-1,TRBJ2-5,SVEDESTGGMETQY
TRBV11-2,TRBJ1-5,ASSSGTGGIGSNQPQH
TRBV7-9,TRBJ2-2,ASSFSSGELF
TRBV2,TRBJ2-1,ASRETGGGYNEQF
TRBV11-2,TRBJ1-2,ASRTPDRVYGYT
TRBV5-1,TRBJ2-5,ASSSQNTGAGETQY
TRBV5-1,TRBJ2-2,ASSLVFTGELF
TRBV9,TRBJ2-1,ASSALSPSYNEQF
TRBV11-2,TRBJ2-3,ASSSATDTQY
TRBV19,TRBJ1-2,ASSPRAPINYGYT